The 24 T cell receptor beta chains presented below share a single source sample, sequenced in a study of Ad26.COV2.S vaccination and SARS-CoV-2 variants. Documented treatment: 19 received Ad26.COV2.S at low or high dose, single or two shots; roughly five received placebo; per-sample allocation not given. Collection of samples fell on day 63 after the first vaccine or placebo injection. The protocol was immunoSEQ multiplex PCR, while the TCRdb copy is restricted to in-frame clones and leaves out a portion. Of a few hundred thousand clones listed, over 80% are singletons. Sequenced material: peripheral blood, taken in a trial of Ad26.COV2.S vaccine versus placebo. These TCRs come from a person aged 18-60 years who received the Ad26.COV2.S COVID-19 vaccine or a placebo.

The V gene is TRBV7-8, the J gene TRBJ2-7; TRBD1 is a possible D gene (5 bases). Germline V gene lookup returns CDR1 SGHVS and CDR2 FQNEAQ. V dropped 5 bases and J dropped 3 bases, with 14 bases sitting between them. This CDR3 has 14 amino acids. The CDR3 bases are TGTGCCAGCAGCCCCATGACAGCCCACTACGAGCAGTACTTC. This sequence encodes CASSPMTAHYEQYF.

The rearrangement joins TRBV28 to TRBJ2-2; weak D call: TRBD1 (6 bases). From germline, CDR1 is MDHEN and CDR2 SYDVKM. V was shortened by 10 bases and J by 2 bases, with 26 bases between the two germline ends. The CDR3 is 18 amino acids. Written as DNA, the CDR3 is TGTGCCACTACGACAGGTTCGGTGTTCTACCCAAACACCGGGGAGCTGTTTTTT. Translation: CATTTGSVFYPNTGELFF.

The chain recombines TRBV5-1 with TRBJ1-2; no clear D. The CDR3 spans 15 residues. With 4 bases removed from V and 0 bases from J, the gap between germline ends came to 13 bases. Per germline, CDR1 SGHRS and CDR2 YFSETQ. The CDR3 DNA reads TGCGCCAGCAGCCCGGACTTAGCTTCTAACTATGGCTACACCTTC. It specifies CASSPDLASNYGYTF.

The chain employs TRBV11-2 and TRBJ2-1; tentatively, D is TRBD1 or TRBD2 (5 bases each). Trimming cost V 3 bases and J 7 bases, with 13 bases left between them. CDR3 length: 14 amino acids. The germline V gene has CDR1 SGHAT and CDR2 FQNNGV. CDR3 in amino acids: CASSLTGTSNEQFF. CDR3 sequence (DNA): TGTGCCAGCAGCTTGACCGGGACCAGTAATGAGCAGTTCTTC.

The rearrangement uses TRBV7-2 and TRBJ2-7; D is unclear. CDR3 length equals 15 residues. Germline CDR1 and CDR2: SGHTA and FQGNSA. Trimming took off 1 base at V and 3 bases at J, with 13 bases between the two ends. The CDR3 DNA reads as TGTGCCAGCAGCTTAGGGGTGCCTCCTCTCTACGAGCAGTACTTC. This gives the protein CASSLGVPPLYEQYF.

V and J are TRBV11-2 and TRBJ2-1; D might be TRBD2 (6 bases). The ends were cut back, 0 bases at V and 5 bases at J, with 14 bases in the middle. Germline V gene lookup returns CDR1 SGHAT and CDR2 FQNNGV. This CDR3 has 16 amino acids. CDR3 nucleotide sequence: TGTGCCAGCAGCTTAGATGGGACTCCATCACACAATGAGCAGTTCTTC. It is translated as CASSLDGTPSHNEQFF.

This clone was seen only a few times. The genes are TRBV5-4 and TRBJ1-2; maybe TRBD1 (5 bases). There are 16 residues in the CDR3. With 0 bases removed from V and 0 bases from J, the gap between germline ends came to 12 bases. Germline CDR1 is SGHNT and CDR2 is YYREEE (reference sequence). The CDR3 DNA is TGTGCCAGCAGCTTGGCCGGTAGGGGAGCTAACTATGGCTACACCTTC. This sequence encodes CASSLAGRGANYGYTF.

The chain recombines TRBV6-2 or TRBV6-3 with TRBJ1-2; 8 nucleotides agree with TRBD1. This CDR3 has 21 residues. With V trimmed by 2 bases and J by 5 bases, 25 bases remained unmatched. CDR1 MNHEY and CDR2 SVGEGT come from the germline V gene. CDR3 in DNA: TGTGCCAGCAGTTACGACCCAATACAAGTCTGGGCCGGGACAGGAGGGTATGGCTACACCTTC. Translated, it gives CASSYDPIQVWAGTGGYGYTF.

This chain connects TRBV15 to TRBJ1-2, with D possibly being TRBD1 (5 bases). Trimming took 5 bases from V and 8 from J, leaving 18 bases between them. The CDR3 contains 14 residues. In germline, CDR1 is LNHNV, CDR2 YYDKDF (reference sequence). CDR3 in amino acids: CATSGPGRVGGYTF. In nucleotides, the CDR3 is TGTGCCACCAGCGGACCGGGACGGGTCGGAGGCTACACCTTC.

In DNA, the CDR3 is TGTGCCAGCAGCCTGGACAGGGGATACAATGAGCAGTTCTTC. Its translation is CASSLDRGYNEQFF. This sequence joins TRBV27 and TRBJ2-1; TRBD1 matches 9 bases. The CDR3 loop spans 14 amino acids. The V segment lost 6 bases and the J segment 4 bases; nucleotides outside the gene matches: 4. CDR1 is MNHEY and CDR2 is SMNVEV in the germline V gene (reference sequence).

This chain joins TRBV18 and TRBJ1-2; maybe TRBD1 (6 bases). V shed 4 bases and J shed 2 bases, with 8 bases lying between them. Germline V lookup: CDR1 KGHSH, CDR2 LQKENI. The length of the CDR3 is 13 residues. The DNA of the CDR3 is TGTGCCAGCTCACTGGACAGCAACTATGGCTACACCTTC. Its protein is CASSLDSNYGYTF.

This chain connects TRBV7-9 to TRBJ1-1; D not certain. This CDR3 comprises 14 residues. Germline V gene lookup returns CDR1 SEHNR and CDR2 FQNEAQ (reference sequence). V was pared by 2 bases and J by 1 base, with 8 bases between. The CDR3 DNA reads TGTGCCAGCAGCTTAATCGGACGGAACACTGAAGCTTTCTTT. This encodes CASSLIGRNTEAFF.

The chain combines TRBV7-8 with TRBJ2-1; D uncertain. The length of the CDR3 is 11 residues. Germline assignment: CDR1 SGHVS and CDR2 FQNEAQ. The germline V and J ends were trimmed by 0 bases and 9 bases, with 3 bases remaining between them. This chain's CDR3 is CASSLAAEQFF. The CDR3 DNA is TGTGCCAGCAGCTTAGCTGCTGAGCAGTTCTTC.

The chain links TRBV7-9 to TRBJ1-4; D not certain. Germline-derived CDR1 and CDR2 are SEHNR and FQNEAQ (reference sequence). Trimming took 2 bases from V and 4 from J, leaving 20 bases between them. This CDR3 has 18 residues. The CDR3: CASSLLIPRKGGNEKLFF. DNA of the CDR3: TGTGCCAGCAGCTTATTGATTCCCCGGAAAGGCGGTAATGAAAAACTGTTTTTT.

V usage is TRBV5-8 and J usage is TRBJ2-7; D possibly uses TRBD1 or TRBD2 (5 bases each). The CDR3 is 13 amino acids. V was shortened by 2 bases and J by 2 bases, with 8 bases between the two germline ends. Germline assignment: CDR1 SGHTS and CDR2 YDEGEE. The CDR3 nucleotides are TGTGCCAGCAGCTTTCGAGGGGCCTACGAGCAGTACTTC. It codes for CASSFRGAYEQYF. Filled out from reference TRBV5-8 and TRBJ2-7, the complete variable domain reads EAGVTQSPTHLIKTRGQQATLRCSPISGHTSVYWYQQALGLGLQFLLWYDEGEERNRGNFPPRFSGRQFPNYSSELNVNALELEDSALYLCASSFRGAYEQYFGPGTRLTVT.

DNA of the CDR3: TGTGCCAGCAGTAGCCCAGGGGCTGATAATGAAAAACTGTTTTTT. Amino acids: CASSSPGADNEKLFF. The J gene is TRBJ1-4, the V gene TRBV7-8; tentative D call: TRBD1 (6 bases). This CDR3 has 15 residues. V was shortened by 6 bases and J by 4 bases, with 15 bases between the two germline ends. Germline V lookup: CDR1 SGHVS, CDR2 FQNEAQ.

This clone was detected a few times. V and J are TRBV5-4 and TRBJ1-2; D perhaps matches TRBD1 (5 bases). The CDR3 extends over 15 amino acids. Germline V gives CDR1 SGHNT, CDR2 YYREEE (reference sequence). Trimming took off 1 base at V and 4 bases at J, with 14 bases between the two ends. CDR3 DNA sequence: TGTGCCAGCAGCTTGAGCCCCGACAGCGTCTATGGCTACACCTTC. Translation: CASSLSPDSVYGYTF.

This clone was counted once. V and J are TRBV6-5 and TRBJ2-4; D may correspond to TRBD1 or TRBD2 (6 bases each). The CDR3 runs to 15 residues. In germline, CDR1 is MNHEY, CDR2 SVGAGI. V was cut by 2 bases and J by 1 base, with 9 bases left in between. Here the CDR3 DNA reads TGTGCCAGCAGTTACGTAGGGGGGGCCAAAAACATTCAGTACTTC. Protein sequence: CASSYVGGAKNIQYF.

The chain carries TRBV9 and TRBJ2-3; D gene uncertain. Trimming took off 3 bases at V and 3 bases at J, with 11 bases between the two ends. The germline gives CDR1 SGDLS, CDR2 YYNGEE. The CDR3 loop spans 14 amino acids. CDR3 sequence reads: CASSGRNGTDTQYF. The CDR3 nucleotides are TGTGCCAGCAGCGGCCGGAACGGAACAGATACGCAGTATTTT.

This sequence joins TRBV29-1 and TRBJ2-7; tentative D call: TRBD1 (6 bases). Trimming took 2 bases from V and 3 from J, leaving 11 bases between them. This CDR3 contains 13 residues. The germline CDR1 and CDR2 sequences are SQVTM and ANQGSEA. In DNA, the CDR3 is TGCAGCGTTGAATGGCAGGGGAACTACGAGCAGTACTTC. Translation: CSVEWQGNYEQYF.

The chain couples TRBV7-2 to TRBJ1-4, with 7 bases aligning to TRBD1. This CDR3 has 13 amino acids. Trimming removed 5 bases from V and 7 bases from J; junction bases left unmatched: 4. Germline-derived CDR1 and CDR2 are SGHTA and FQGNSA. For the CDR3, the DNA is TGTGCCAGCAGCCGAGGGACAGTTGAAAAACTGTTTTTT. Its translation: CASSRGTVEKLFF.

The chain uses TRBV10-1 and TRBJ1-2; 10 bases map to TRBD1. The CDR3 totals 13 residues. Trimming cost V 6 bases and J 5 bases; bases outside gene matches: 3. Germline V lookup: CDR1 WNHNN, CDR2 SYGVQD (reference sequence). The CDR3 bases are TGCGCCAGCAGCCGGGGACAGGGGTATGGCTACACCTTC. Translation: CASSRGQGYGYTF.

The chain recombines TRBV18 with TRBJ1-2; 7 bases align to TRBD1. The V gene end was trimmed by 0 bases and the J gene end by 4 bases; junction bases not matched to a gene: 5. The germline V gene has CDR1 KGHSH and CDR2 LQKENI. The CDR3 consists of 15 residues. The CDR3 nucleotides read TGTGCCAGCTCACCACCCGACAGGGTACCCTATGGCTACACCTTC. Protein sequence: CASSPPDRVPYGYTF.

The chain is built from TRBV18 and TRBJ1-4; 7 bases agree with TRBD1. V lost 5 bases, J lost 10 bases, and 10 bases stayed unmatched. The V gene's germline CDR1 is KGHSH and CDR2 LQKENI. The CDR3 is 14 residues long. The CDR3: CASSSGQARGKLFF. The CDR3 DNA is TGTGCCAGCTCATCAGGACAGGCCAGGGGAAAACTGTTTTTT.